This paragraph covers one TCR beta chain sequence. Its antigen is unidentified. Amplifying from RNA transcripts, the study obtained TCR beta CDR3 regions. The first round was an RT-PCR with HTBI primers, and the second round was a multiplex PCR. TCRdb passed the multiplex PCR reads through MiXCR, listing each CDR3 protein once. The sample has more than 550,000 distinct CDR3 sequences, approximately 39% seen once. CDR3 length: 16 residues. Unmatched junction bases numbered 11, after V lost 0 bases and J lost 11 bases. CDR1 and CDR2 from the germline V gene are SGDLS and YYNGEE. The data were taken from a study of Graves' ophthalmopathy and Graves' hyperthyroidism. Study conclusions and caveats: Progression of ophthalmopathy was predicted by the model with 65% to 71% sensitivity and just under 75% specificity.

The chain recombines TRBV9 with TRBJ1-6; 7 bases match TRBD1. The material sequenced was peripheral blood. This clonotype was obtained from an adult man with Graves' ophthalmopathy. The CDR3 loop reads CASSVAAGGRGAPLHF. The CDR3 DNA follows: TGTGCCAGCAGCGTAGCGGCGGGAGGCAGGGGGGCACCCCTCCACTTT.